This TCR beta chain derives from a study of long-term antiretroviral therapy in people with HIV. Points from the study as a whole: Controls showed broader CDR3 length ranges than did the HIV repertoires. Viral resistance, ART adherence and therapy changes all lacked available data.

At minimum, one pre-ART and two post-ART PBMC samples were obtained from each donor. United States facilities provided treatment to all participants with HIV. A word on this clone: Its specificity is not known.

They ran version v3.0 of the immunoSEQ assay at survey level. Assay: immunoSEQ multiplex PCR; the TCRdb copy retains only in-frame clones and omits some. The sample has 40,000 or so clones; 75% to 90% are singletons. CDR3 length: 13 residues. Germline CDR1 is ENHRY and CDR2 is SYGVKD. Deletions cut 2 bases from V and 3 bases from J, with 7 bases between. The starting material was unsorted PBMCs, obtained 1 year after starting antiretroviral therapy. The chain employs TRBV10-3 and TRBJ1-2; no clear D. The sequence derives from a man aged 18-30 years with HIV. The CDR3 bases are TGTGCCATCAGTGAGGAGGGATACTATGGCTACACCTTC. Translated, it gives CAISEEGYYGYTF.